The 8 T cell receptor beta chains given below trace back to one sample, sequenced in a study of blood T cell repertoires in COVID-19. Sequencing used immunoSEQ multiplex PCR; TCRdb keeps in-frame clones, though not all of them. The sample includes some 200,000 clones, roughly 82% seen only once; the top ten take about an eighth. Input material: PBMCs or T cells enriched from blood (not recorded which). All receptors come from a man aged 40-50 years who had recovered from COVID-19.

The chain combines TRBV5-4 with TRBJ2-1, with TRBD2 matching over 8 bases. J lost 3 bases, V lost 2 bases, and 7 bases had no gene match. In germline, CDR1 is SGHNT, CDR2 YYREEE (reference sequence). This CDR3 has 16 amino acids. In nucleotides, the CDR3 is TGTGCCAGCAGCTTAAGCGGGGGCGCCTTCTACAATGAGCAGTTCTTC. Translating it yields CASSLSGGAFYNEQFF.

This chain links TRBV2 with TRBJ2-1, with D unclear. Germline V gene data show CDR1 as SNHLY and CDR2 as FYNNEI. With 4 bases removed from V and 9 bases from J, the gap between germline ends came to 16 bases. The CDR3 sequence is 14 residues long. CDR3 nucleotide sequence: TGTGCCAGCAGTGCCGGGTCTTACCCCCGTGAGCAGTTCTTC. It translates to CASSAGSYPREQFF.

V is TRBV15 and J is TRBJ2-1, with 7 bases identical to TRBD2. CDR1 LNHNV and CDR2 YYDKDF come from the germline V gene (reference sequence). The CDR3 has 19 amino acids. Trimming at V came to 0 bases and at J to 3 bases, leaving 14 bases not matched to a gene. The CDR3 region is CATSRDNLGRAGDYNEQFF. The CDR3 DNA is TGTGCCACCAGCAGAGATAATCTAGGTCGTGCGGGAGACTACAATGAGCAGTTCTTC.

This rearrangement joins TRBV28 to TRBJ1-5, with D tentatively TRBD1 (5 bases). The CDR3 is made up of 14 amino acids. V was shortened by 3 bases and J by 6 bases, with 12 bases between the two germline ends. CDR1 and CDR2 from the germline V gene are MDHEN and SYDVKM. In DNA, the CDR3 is TGTGCCAGCAGTTTCGTGGGGGGTGGTCAGCCCCAGCATTTT. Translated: CASSFVGGGQPQHF.

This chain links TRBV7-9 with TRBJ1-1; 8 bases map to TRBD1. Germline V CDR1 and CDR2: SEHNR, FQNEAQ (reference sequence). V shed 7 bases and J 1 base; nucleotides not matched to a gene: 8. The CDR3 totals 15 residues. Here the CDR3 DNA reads TGTGCCAGCACCGTACCAGGGGGCGCGAACACTGAAGCTTTCTTT. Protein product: CASTVPGGANTEAFF.

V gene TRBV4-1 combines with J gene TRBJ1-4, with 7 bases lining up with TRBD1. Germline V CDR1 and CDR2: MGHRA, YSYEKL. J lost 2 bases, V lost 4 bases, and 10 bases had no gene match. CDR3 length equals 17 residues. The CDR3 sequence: CASSRREGASTNEKLFF. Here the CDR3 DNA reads TGCGCCAGCAGCCGTCGCGAGGGGGCTTCGACTAATGAAAAACTGTTTTTT.

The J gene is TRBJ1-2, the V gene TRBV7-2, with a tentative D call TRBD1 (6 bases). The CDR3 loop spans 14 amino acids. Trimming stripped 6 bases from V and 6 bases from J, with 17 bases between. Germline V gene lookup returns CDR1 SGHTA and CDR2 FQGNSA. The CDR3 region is CASRDSSSFNGYTF. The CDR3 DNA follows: TGTGCCAGCAGGGACAGTTCCTCTTTTAATGGCTACACCTTC.

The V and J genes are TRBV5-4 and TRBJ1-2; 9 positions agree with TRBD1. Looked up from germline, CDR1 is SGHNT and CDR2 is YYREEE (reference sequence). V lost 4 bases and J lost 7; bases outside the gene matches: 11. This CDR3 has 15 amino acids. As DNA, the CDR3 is TGTGCCAGCAGCGGGACTTCGGGACAGGGTCTTGGCTACACCTTC. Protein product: CASSGTSGQGLGYTF.